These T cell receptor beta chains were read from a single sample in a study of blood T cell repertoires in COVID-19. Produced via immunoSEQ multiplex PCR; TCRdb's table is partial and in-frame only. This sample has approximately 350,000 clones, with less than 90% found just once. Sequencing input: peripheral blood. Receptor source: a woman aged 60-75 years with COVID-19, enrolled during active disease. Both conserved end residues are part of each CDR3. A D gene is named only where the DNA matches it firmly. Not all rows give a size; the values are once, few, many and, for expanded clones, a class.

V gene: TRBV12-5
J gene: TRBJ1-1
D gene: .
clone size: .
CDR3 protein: CASGSDRRNTEAFF
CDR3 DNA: TGTGCTAGTGGTTCGGACAGAAGGAACACTGAAGCTTTCTTT

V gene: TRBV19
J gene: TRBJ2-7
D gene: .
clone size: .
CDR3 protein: CASSIAGSGYEQYF
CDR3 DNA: TGTGCCAGTAGTATAGCAGGCTCCGGCTACGAGCAGTACTTC

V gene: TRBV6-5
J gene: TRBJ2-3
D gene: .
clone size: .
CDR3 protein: CASSYSRDSADTQYF
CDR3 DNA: TGTGCCAGCAGTTACTCGCGGGACTCGGCAGATACGCAGTATTTT

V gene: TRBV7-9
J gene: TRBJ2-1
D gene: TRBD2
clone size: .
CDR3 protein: CASSLAGTSLDNEQFF
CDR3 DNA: TGTGCCAGCAGCTTAGCAGGGACTAGCCTAGACAATGAGCAGTTCTTC

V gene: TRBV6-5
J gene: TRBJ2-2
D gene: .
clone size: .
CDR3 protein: CASSYVRRTNTGELFF
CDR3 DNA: TGTGCCAGCAGTTACGTCAGGCGTACGAACACCGGGGAGCTGTTTTTT

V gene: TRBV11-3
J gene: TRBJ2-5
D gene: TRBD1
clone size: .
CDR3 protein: CASSHGTGGQETQYF
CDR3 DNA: TGTGCCAGCAGCCATGGGACAGGGGGGCAAGAGACCCAGTACTTC

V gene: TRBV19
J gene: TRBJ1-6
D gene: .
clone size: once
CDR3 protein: CASSIRQADSPLHF
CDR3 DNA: TGTGCCAGTAGTATCCGACAGGCTGATTCACCCCTCCACTTT

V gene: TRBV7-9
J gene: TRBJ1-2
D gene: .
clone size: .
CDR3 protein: CASSFHTGGAAHRYTF
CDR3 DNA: TGTGCCAGCAGCTTCCACACGGGAGGAGCGGCACATCGCTACACCTTC

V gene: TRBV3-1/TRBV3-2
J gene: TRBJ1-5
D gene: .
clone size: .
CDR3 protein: CASSFELGNQPQHF
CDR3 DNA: TGTGCCAGCAGTTTTGAACTAGGAAATCAGCCCCAGCATTTT

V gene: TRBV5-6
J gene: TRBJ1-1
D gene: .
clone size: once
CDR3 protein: CASSLGYQGNTEAFF
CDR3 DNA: TGTGCCAGCAGCTTGGGGTACCAGGGGAACACTGAAGCTTTCTTT

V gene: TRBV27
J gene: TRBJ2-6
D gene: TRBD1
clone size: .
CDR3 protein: CASTPGTGQLSGANVLTF
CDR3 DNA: TGTGCCAGCACCCCCGGGACAGGGCAGCTTTCTGGGGCCAACGTCCTGACTTTC

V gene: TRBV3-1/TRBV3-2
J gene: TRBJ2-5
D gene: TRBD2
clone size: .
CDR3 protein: CASSPGLSRWETQYF
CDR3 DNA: TGTGCCAGCAGCCCGGGACTATCTCGCTGGGAGACCCAGTACTTC

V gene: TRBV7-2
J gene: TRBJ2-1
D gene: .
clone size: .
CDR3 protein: CASSLASDSYNEQFF
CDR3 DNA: TGTGCCAGCAGCTTAGCGTCGGACAGCTACAATGAGCAGTTCTTC

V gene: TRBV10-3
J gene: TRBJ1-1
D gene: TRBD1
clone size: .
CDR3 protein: CAIKTGENTEAFF
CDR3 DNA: TGTGCCATCAAGACAGGGGAGAACACTGAAGCTTTCTTT

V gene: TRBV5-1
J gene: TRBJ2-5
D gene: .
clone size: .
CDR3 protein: CASSSAGARQETQYF
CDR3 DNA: TGCGCCAGCAGTTCGGCGGGGGCCAGACAAGAGACCCAGTACTTC

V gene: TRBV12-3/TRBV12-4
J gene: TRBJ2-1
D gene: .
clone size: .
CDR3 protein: CASTWTAHNEQFF
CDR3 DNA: TGTGCCAGCACCTGGACAGCTCACAATGAGCAGTTCTTC

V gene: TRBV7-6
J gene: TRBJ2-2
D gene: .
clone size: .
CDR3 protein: CASGRGPAGDTGELFF
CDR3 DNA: TGTGCCAGCGGAAGGGGGCCAGCGGGGGACACCGGGGAGCTGTTTTTT

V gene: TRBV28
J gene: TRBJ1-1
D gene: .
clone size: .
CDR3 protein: CASSFGVAEAFF
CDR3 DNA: TGTGCCAGCAGTTTTGGAGTGGCTGAAGCTTTCTTT

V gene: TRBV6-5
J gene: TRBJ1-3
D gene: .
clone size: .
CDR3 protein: CASSVGSPSGNTIYF
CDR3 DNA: TGTGCCAGCAGCGTAGGGAGTCCATCTGGAAACACCATATATTTT

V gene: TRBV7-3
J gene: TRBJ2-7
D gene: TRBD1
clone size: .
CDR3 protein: CASSLRQGGYEQYF
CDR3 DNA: TGTGCCAGCAGCTTAAGACAGGGGGGCTACGAGCAGTACTTC

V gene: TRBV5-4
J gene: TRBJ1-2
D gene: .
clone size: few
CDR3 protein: CASWDKSAANYGYTF
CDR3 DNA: TGTGCCAGCTGGGACAAATCGGCGGCTAACTATGGCTACACCTTC

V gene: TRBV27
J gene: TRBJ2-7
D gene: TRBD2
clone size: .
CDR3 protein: CASSTPMTSGGAYEQYF
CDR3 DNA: TGTGCCAGCAGTACCCCCATGACTAGCGGGGGGGCCTACGAGCAGTACTTC

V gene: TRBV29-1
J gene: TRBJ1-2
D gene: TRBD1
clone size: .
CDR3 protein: CSAQRGQGYTF
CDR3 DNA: TGCAGCGCCCAAAGGGGGCAAGGCTACACCTTC

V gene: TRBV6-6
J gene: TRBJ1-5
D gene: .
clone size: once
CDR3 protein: CASRGEGSNQPQHF
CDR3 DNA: TGTGCCAGCAGGGGGGAGGGGAGCAATCAGCCCCAGCATTTT

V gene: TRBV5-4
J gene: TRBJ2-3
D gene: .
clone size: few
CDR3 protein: CASSYQDIFTDTQYF
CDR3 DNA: TGTGCCAGCAGCTATCAGGACATATTCACAGATACGCAGTATTTT

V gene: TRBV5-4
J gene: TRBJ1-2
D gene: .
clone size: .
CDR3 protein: CASSTDNYGYTF
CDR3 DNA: TGTGCCAGCAGCACAGACAACTATGGCTACACCTTC

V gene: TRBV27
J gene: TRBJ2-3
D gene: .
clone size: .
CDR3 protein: CASSFYGGRTSTDTQYF
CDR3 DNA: TGTGCCAGCAGTTTTTACGGGGGGCGAACCAGCACAGATACGCAGTATTTT

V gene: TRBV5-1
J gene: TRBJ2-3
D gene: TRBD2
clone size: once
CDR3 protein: CASSPDSGARGRDTQYF
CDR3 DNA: TGCGCCAGCAGCCCAGATAGCGGGGCGAGAGGAAGGGATACGCAGTATTTT

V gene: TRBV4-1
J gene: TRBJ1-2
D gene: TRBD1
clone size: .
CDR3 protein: CASSQGGQGIYGYTF
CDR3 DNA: TGCGCCAGCAGCCAAGGGGGACAGGGGATCTATGGCTACACCTTC

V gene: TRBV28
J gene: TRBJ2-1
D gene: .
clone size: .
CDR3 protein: CASGGIREQFF
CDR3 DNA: TGTGCCAGCGGGGGGATCCGCGAGCAGTTCTTC

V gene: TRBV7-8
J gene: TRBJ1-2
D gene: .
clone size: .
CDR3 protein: CASTLNVGSYNFNYGYTF
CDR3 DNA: TGTGCCAGCACTCTAAATGTGGGGAGCTACAACTTTAACTATGGCTACACCTTC

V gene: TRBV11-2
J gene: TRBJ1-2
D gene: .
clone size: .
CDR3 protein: CASSLGHRAHPYGYTF
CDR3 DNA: TGTGCCAGCAGCTTAGGTCACAGAGCTCATCCCTATGGCTACACCTTC

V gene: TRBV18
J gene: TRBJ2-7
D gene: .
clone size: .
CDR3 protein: CASSPGGGGEQYF
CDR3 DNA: TGTGCCAGCTCACCAGGGGGCGGTGGAGAGCAGTACTTC

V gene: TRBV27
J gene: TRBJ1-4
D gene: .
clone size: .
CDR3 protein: CASSLRWTNEKLFF
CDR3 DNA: TGTGCCAGCAGCCTACGGTGGACTAATGAAAAACTGTTTTTT

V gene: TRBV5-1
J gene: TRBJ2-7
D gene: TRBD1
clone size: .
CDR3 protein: CASSQQGAPYEQYF
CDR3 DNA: TGCGCCAGCAGCCAACAGGGGGCCCCCTACGAGCAGTACTTC

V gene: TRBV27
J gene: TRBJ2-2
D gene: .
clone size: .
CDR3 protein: CASSLSLSNTGELFF
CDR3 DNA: TGTGCCAGCAGTCTATCCCTTTCTAACACCGGGGAGCTGTTTTTT

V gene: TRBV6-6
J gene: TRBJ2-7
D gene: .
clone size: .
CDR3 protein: CASSTSGRPYEQYF
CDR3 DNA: TGTGCCAGCAGTACCTCGGGAAGGCCCTACGAGCAGTACTTC

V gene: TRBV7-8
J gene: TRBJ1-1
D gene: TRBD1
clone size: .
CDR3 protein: CASSSQGVDTEAFF
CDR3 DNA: TGTGCCAGCAGCTCACAGGGGGTAGACACTGAAGCTTTCTTT

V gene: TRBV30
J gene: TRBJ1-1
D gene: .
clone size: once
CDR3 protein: CAWSVGGLNTEAFF
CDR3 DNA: TGTGCCTGGAGTGTAGGGGGATTGAACACTGAAGCTTTCTTT

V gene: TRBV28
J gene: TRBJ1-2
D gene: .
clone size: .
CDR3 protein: CASSLSGFYGYTF
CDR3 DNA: TGTGCCAGCAGTTTAAGCGGGTTCTATGGCTACACCTTC

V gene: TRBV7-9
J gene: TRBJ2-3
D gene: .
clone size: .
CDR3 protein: CASSLGWARQDTQYF
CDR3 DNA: TGTGCCAGCAGCTTAGGGTGGGCCAGACAAGATACGCAGTATTTT

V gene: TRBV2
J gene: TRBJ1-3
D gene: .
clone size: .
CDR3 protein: CASRLTGPTSGNTIYF
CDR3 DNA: TGTGCCAGCAGGTTGACAGGACCAACCTCTGGAAACACCATATATTTT

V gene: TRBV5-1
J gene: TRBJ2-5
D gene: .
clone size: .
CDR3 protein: CASSLEASQETQYF
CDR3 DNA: TGCGCCAGCAGCTTGGAGGCTAGCCAAGAGACCCAGTACTTC

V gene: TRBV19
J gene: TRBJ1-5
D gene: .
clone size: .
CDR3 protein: CASSRSSNQPQHF
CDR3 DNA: TGTGCCAGTAGTCGGTCTAGCAATCAGCCCCAGCATTTT

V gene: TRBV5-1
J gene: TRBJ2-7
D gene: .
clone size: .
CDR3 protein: CASSVGVHEQYF
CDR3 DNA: TGCGCCAGCAGCGTCGGGGTCCACGAGCAGTACTTC

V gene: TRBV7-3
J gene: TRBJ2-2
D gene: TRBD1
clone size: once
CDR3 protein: CASSLTGASTGELFF
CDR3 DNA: TGTGCCAGCAGCTTGACAGGGGCATCCACCGGGGAGCTGTTTTTT

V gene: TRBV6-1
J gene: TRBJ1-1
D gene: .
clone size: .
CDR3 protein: CASSELAARNTEAFF
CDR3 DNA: TGTGCCAGCAGTGAACTGGCAGCGAGGAACACTGAAGCTTTCTTT

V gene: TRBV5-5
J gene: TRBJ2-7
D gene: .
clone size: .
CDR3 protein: CASSAGIGEQYF
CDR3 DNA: TGTGCCAGCAGCGCGGGTATTGGGGAGCAGTACTTC

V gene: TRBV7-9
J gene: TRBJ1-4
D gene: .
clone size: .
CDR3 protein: CASSSRTAEKLFF
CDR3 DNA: TGTGCCAGCAGCTCCCGGACAGCAGAAAAACTGTTTTTT

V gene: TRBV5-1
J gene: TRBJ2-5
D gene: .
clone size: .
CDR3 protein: CASSLSSSEETQYF
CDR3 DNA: TGCGCCAGCAGCTTGTCGTCTAGCGAAGAGACCCAGTACTTC

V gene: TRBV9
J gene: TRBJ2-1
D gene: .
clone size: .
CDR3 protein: CASSVAGYNEQFF
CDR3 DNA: TGTGCCAGCAGCGTGGCGGGGTACAATGAGCAGTTCTTC

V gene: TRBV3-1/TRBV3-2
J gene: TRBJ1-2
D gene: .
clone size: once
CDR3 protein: CASSQDPSSNYGYTF
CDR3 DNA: TGTGCCAGCAGCCAAGATCCTTCCAGTAACTATGGCTACACCTTC

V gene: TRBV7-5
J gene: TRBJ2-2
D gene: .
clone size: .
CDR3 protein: CVRSLNAAAGTGLCTGELFF
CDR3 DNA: TGTGTCAGAAGCTTGAATGCCGCCGCCGGGACAGGGTTATGCACCGGGGAGCTGTTTTTT

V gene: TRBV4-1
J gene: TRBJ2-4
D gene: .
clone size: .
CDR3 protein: CASSQEGRGFGIQYF
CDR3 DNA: TGCGCCAGCAGCCAAGAGGGTAGGGGTTTTGGGATTCAGTACTTC

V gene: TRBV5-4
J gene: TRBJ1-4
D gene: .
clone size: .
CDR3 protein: CASSRTPKLNEKLFF
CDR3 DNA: TGTGCCAGCAGCCGGACACCTAAGCTCAATGAAAAACTGTTTTTT

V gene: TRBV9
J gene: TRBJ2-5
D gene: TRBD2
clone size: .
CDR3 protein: CASSSSGVQETQYF
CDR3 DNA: TGTGCCAGCAGCAGTAGCGGGGTTCAAGAGACCCAGTACTTC

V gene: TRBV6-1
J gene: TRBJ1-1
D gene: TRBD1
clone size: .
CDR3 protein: CASSDTGGRTEAFF
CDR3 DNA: TGTGCCAGCAGTGACACAGGGGGAAGAACTGAAGCTTTCTTT

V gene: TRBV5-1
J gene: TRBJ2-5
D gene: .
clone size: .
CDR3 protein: CASTGTGKETQYF
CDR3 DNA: TGCGCCAGCACAGGGACTGGCAAAGAGACCCAGTACTTC